This T cell receptor beta chain was observed in a study of shared clonotypes between healthy human individuals (dated by TCRdb to about 2020). Some background on the complete study: The cohort included three men and a couple of women between 18 and 49 years of age. For each donor, CD4 naive and CD4 memory were each run on three plates, CD8 naive on two plates, and CD8 memory on one plate. To estimate repertoire size and how much clonotypes are shared between individuals, the study performed deep sequencing of blood TCR repertoires from five healthy adults. Different laboratories and diverse techniques were used to prepare libraries and sequence TCR repertoires, to increase sequencing depth and limit assay-specific biases. Between about 0.8 and 9.5 billion PBMCs per donor were obtained by leukapheresis.

The donors were healthy, HIV-negative adults with no recently reported acute infections or vaccinations. All donors were Caucasian adults living in Nashville, Tennessee, USA. CD4+ T cells were enriched by magnetic negative selection, after which naive cells were positively selected on CD45RA and the negative fraction was taken as the memory subset. After blood collection by leukapheresis, PBMCs were isolated using Ficoll-Histopaque density gradient centrifugation and then cryopreserved in the vapor phase of liquid nitrogen. Purity and quantity of every magnetically sorted T cell population were checked by analytical flow cytometry. Each sorted fraction had its genomic DNA isolated and then quantified by UV absorbance on a Nanodrop 2000c. Study-wide findings and limitations: Roughly 5% of naive CD4, 3.5% of naive CD8, 2% to 2.5% of memory CD4, and approximately 0.39% of memory CD8 clonotypes were shared across several donors. Naive subsets generally had larger estimated clonotype richness than memory subsets did. Pairwise subsampling indicated that sequencing depth was expected to affect the degree of clonotype sharing among donors. The genetic and exposure-history diversity represented was limited by the small number of donors. Higher generation probabilities were observed for clonotypes shared by all four sorted-subset donors than for non-shared clonotypes. Only blood was sampled, and tissue TCR repertoires likely differ from those in blood. Rarefaction of sorted-subset datasets indicated incomplete sequencing despite the large sequencing depth.

A note on this clone: Its antigen is unknown. The sample holds no much larger clone one base away, and base qualities are not on file.

The CDR3 measures 13 amino acids from cysteine to phenylalanine. The retained sequence is limited to the CDR3, 39 bases, with the frame set at the first base. For this chain, trimming is 8 bases at the V end and 3 bases at the J end, and the number of junction bases without a gene match is 5. CDR1 and CDR2 are read off the germline V gene as MNHEY and SVGAGI. Using the deep immunoSEQ assay, TCR CDR3 regions were amplified from genomic DNA by multiplex PCR. For each cell subset, the extracted genomic DNA was distributed evenly across all wells of several immunoSEQ 96-well plates, and each plate served as one replicate. For sorted subsets, each replicate PCR was loaded with roughly 0.2 ug genomic DNA, equivalent to about 33,000 T cell genomes. The purified libraries were quantified using a Qubit 3.0 fluorometer, sized with a Bioanalyzer 2100, and then quantified again using the KAPA Library Quantification kit. Each immunoSEQ 96-well plate was sequenced on its own single-read 150-cycle Illumina NextSeq 550 flow cell. In the authors' own workflow: Because the immunoSEQ output included only junctional sequences and no quality scores, the filtering could not be the same as the filtering used for full-length reads. To assign V/J genes and CDR3, sequences were annotated against IMGT germline references using PyIR, a Python wrapper for IgBLAST v1.9. Reads were removed for weak V/J assignments (E-value above 1e-6), missing CDR3, stop codons, out-of-frame junctions, or ambiguous translated residues. V3J clonotypes were defined by identical inferred V gene, J gene, and CDR3 amino acid sequence. To compute the percentage overlap between repertoires, the number of shared unique clonotypes was divided by the size of the smaller repertoire. Repertoire richness was assessed with RTK rarefaction, the Chao1 estimator, and Recon v2.1 estimates of unobserved clonotypes. Generation probabilities for all TCRbeta clonotypes obtained by the gDNA method from several donors were computed using OLGA. Here the immuneACCESS table is served through TCRdb, limited to in-frame sequences with V and J called. Missing clones are a known gap in these copies; in checked studies unresolved V genes cover under half, and the rest lacks a known reason. Clone size and the V and J calls come from that table; the DNA yielded D and trimming. The sample records 550,000 to 700,000 clones, around 73% of which are singletons. The ten largest clones take up 1.5% to 2% of the sample.

This TCR was sampled from a woman aged 25-40 years in good health. This receptor chain uses TRBV6-5 and TRBJ2-7; 9 bases in the middle match TRBD2. The sample was memory CD4+ T cells sorted from blood. The cell subset or site label for this specimen denotes: CD45RA-negative fraction. The encoded CDR3 is CASRAGGLYEQYF. The nucleotides read TGTGCCAGCCGGGCGGGAGGGCTCTACGAGCAGTACTTC.